The clone carrying this TCR beta chain occurred many times. Its antigen is unidentified. The sample originates from a study of Graves' ophthalmopathy and Graves' hyperthyroidism. Turning to the study itself: The blood sample was drawn at first diagnosis and before any treatment. Study-level findings and limits: Among expanded thyroid clonotypes above 0.001 frequency, most also occurred in blood.

RNA served as the template for amplifying TCR beta CDR3 regions. Second-round multiplex PCR came after first-round RT-PCR with HTBI primers. TCRdb analysed the multiplex PCR reads with MiXCR anew, one entry per CDR3 protein. Of around 40,000 distinct CDR3 sequences listed, over 40% are singletons. Other autoimmune diseases, uncontrolled infections, pregnancy or lactation excluded patients from enrollment. In germline, CDR1 is MNHEY, CDR2 SVGAGI. V was pared by 6 bases and J by 7 bases, with 30 bases between. The CDR3 has 18 residues. The sequence was collected from an adult man with Graves' ophthalmopathy. This chain uses TRBV6-5 with TRBJ1-1, with a possible D match to TRBD1 (5 bases). Sample: peripheral blood. The CDR3 loop reads CASRNALGRGVGEGEAFF. CDR3 in DNA: TGTGCCAGCAGGAACGCCCTCGGGCGGGGGGTAGGCGAAGGTGAAGCTTTCTTT.